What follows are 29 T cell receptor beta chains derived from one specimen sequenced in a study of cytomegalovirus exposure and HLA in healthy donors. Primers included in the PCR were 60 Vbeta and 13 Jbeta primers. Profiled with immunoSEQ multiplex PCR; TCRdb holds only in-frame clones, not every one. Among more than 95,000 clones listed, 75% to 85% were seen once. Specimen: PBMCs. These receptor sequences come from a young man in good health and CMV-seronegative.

CDR3 coding DNA: TGTGCCAGCAGTTTAGGGACAGGGGACCACGAGCAGTACTTC. Protein sequence: CASSLGTGDHEQYF. The rearrangement uses TRBV27 and TRBJ2-7; TRBD1 aligns across 10 bases. The V gene end was trimmed by 2 bases and the J gene end by 5 bases; junction bases not matched to a gene: 3. The germline gives CDR1 MNHEY, CDR2 SMNVEV (reference sequence). This CDR3 contains 14 residues.

The CDR3 DNA is TGTGCCAGCAGCGTCGGACTAGCGGGGGGGTCAGATACGCAGTATTTT. Its translation is CASSVGLAGGSDTQYF. The rearrangement uses TRBV9 and TRBJ2-3, with 15 bases aligning to TRBD2. This CDR3 contains 16 residues. Germline CDR1 SGDLS, CDR2 YYNGEE. The J segment lost 4 bases and the V segment lost 2 bases, leaving 2 bases of the junction unmatched.

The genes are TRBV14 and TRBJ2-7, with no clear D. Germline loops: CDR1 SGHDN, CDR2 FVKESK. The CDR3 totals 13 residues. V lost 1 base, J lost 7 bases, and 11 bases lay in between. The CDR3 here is CASSQGGTIEQYF. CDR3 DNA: TGTGCCAGCAGCCAAGGAGGTACGATAGAGCAGTACTTC.

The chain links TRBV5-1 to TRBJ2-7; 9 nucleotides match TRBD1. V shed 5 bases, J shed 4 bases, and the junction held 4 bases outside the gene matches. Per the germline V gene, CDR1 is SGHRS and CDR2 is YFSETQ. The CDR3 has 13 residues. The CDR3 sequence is CASRHGQGYEQYF. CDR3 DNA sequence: TGCGCCAGCAGACACGGACAGGGGTACGAGCAGTACTTC.

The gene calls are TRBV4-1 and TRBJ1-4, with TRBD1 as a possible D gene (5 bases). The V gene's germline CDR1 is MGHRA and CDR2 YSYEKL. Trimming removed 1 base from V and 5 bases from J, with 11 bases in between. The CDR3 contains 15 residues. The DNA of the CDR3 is TGCGCCAGCAGCCAAGTCGACAGCCTGAATGAAAAACTGTTTTTT. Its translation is CASSQVDSLNEKLFF.

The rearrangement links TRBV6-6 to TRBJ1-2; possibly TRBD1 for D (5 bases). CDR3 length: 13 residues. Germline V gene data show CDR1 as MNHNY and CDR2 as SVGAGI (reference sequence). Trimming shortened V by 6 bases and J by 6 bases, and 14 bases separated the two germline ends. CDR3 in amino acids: CASSRDSINGYTF. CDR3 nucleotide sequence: TGTGCCAGCAGCCGCGACAGTATCAATGGCTACACCTTC.

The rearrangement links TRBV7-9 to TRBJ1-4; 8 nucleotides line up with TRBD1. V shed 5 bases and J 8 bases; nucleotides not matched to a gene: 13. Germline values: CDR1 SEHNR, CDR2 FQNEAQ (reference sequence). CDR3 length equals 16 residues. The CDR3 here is CASSLSGTGITEKLFF. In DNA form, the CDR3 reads TGTGCCAGCAGCCTCTCCGGGACAGGCATTACCGAAAAACTGTTTTTT.

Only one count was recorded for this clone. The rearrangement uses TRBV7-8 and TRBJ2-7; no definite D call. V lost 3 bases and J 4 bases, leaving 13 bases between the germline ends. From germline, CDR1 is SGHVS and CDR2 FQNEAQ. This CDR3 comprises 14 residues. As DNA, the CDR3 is TGTGCCAGCAGCTTTAACAGAGAGTCGTACGAGCAGTACTTC. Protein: CASSFNRESYEQYF.

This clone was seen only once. The CDR3 here is CSVGRDYGYTF. The CDR3 DNA is TGCAGCGTTGGACGGGACTATGGCTACACCTTC. The chain has TRBV29-1 and TRBJ1-2; no clear D gene. CDR1 SQVTM and CDR2 ANQGSEA come from the germline V gene. CDR3 length: 11 amino acids. The V end lost 4 bases, the J end lost 3 bases, and 6 bases lay between the germline ends.

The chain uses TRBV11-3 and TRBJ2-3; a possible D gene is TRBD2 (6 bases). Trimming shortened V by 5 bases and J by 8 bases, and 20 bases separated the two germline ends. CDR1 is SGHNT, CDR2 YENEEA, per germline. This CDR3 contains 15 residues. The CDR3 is CASSRRGDPGATQYF. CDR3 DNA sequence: TGTGCCAGCAGCAGGCGCGGGGACCCCGGAGCTACGCAGTATTTT. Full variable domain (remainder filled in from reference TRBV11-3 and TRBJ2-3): EAGVVQSPRYKIIEKKQPVAFWCNPISGHNTLYWYLQNLGQGPELLIRYENEEAVDDSQLPKDRFSAERLKGVDSTLKIQPAELGDSAVYLCASSRRGDPGATQYFGPGTRLTVL.

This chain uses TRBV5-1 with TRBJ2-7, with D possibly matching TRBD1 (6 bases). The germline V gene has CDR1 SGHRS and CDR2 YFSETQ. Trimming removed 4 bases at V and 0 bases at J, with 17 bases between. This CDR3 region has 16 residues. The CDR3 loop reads CASSPRRGGSSYEQYF. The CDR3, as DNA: TGCGCCAGCAGCCCTCGCAGGGGCGGTAGCTCCTACGAGCAGTACTTC.

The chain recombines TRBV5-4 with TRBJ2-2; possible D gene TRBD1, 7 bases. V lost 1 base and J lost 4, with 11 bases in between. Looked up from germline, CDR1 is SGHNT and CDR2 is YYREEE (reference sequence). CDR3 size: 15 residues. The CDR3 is CASSLRQGGTGELFF. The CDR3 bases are TGTGCCAGCAGCTTGCGGCAGGGGGGCACCGGGGAGCTGTTTTTT.

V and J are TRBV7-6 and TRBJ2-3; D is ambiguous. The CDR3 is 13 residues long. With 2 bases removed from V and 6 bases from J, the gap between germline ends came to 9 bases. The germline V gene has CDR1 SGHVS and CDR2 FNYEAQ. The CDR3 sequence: CASSLISEDTQYF. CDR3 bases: TGTGCCAGCAGCTTAATTTCCGAGGATACGCAGTATTTT.

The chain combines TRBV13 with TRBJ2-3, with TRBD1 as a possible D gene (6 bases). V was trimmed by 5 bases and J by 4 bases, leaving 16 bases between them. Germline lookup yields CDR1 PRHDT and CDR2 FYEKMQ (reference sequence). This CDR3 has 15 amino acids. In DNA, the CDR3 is TGTGCCAGCAGCATAGACAGGTACGGGTCAGATACGCAGTATTTT. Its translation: CASSIDRYGSDTQYF. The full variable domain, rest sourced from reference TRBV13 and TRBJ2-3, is AAGVIQSPRHLIKEKRETATLKCYPIPRHDTVYWYQQGPGQDPQFLISFYEKMQSDKGSIPDRFSAQQFSDYHSELNMSSLELGDSALYFCASSIDRYGSDTQYFGPGTRLTVL.

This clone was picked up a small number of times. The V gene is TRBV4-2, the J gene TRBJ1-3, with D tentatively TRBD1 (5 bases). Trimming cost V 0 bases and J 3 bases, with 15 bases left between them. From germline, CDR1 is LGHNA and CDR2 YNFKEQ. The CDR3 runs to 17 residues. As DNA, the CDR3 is TGTGCCAGCAGCCAAGATGCGACGGGGACTGGTGGAAACACCATATATTTT. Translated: CASSQDATGTGGNTIYF.

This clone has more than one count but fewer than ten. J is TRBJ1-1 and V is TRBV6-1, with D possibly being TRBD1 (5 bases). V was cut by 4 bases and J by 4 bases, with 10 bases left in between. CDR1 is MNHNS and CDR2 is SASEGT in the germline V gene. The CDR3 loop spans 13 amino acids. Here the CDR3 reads CASSATGITEAFF. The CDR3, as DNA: TGTGCCAGCAGTGCTACAGGTATCACTGAAGCTTTCTTT.

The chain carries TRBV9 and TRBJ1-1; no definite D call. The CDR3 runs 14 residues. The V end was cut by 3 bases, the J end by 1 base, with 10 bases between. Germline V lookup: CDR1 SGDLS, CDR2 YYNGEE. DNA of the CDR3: TGTGCCAGCAGCGCAAACGGTCAGAACACTGAAGCTTTCTTT. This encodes CASSANGQNTEAFF.

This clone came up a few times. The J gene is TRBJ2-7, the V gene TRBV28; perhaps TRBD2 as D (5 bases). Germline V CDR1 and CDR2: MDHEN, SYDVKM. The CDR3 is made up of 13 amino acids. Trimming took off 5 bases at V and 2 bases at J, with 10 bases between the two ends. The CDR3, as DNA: TGTGCCAGCAGTAGTCCCGGGGCCTACGAGCAGTACTTC. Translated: CASSSPGAYEQYF.

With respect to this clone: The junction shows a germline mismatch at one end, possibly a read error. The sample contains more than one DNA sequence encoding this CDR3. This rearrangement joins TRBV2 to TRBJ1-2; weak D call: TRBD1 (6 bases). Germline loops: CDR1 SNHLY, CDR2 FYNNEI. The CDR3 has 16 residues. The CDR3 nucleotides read TGTGCCAGCAGTGAAGATTCCCAGGGGAACGGCTATGGTTACACCTTC. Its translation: CASSEDSQGNGYGYTF.

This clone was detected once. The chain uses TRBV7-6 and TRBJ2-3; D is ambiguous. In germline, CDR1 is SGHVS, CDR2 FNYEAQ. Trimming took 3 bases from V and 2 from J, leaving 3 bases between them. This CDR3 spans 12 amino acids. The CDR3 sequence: CASSFNTDTQYF. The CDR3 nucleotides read TGTGCCAGCAGCTTTAACACAGATACGCAGTATTTT.

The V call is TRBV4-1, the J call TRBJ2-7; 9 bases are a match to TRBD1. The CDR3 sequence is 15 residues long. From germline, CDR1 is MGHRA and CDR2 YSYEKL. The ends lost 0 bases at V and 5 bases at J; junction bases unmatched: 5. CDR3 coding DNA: TGCGCCAGCAGCCAAGAACGGGGACAGGGCCACGAGCAGTACTTC. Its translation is CASSQERGQGHEQYF.

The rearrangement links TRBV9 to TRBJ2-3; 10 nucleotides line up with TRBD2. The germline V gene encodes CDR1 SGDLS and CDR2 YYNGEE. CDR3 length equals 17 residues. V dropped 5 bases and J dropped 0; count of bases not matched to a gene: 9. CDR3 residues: CASSLTSGALSTDTQYF. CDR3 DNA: TGTGCCAGCAGTCTTACTAGCGGGGCCTTAAGCACAGATACGCAGTATTTT.

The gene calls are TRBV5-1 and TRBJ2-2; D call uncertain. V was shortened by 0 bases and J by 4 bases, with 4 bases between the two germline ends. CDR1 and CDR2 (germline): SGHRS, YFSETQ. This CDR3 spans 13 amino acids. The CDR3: CASSLARTGELFF. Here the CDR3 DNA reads TGCGCCAGCAGCTTGGCCCGCACCGGGGAGCTGTTTTTT.

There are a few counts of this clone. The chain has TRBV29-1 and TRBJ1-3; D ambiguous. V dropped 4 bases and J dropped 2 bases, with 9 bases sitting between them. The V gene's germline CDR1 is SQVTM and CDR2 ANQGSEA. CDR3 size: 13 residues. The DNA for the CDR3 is TGCAGCGTTGGGAGAGAAACTGGAAACACCATATATTTT. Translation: CSVGRETGNTIYF. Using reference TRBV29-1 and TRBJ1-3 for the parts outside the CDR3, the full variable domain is SAVISQKPSRDICQRGTSLTIQCQVDSQVTMMFWYRQQPGQSLTLIATANQGSEATYESGFVIDKFPISRPNLTFSTLTVSNMSPEDSSIYLCSVGRETGNTIYFGEGSWLTVV.

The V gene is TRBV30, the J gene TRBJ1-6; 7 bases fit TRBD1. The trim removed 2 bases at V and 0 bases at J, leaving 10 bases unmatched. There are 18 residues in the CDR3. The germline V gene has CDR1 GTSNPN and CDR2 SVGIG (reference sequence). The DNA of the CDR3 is TGTGCCTGGAGTAGGGACAGACTGACGAGCTCCTATAATTCACCCCTCCACTTT. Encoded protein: CAWSRDRLTSSYNSPLHF. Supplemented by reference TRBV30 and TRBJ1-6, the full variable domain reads SQTIHQWPATLVQPVGSPLSLECTVEGTSNPNLYWYRQAAGRGLQLLFYSVGIGQISSEVPQNLSASRPQDRQFILSSKKLLLSDSGFYLCAWSRDRLTSSYNSPLHFGNGTRLTVT.

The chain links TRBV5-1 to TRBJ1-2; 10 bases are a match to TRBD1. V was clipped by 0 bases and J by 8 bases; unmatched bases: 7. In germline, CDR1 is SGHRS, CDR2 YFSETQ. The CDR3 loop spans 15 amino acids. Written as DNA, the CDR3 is TGCGCCAGCAGCTTGGCCGGGACAGGGGTTAACGGCTACACCTTC. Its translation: CASSLAGTGVNGYTF.

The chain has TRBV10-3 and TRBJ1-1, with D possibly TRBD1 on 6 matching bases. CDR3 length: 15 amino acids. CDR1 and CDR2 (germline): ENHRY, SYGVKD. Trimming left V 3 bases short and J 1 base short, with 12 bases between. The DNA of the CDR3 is TGTGCCATCAGTGACCGACAGGTTCCGAACACTGAAGCTTTCTTT. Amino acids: CAISDRQVPNTEAFF.

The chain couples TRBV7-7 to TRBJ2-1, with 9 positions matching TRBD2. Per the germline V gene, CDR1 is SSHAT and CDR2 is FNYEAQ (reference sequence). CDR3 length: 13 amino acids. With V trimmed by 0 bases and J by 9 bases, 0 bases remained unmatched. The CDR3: CASSLARGGEQFF. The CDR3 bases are TGTGCCAGCAGCTTAGCGCGGGGGGGTGAGCAGTTCTTC.

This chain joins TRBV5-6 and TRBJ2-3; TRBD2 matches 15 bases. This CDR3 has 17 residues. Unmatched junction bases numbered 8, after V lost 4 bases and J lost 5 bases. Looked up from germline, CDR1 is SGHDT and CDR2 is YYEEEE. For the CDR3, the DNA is TGTGCCAGCAGCGAGGGACTAGCGGGGGGCCGGGGAGATACGCAGTATTTT. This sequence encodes CASSEGLAGGRGDTQYF.